This TCR beta chain was recovered during a study of Ad26.COV2.S vaccination and SARS-CoV-2 variants. Turning to the study itself: Ad26.COV2.S given intramuscularly, once or twice 56 days apart.

Per the germline V gene, CDR1 is LGHDT and CDR2 is YNNKEL (reference sequence). The CDR3 is made up of 16 amino acids. V lost 1 base, J lost 8 bases, and 9 bases stayed unmatched. Findings of the study overall: Across vaccine and placebo recipients, the breadth of non-spike TCRs was similar.

As for this clone: Its specificity is unknown.

As for treatment: some 20 received Ad26.COV2.S at low or high dose, single or two shots; about 5 received placebo; per-sample allocation not given. On day 63 after the first injection, vaccine and placebo recipients gave samples. Data came from immunoSEQ multiplex PCR; TCRdb stores just in-frame clones and leaves some out. The sample shows about 480,000 clones, around nine tenths of them seen only once. V gene TRBV3-1 (or the pseudogene TRBV3-2) combines with J gene TRBJ2-1; TRBD1 matches 9 bases. The source is a person between 18 and 60 years old who received the Ad26.COV2.S COVID-19 vaccine or a placebo. The sample here was peripheral blood, taken in a trial of Ad26.COV2.S vaccine versus placebo. The DNA for the CDR3 is TGTGCCAGCAGCCAAGTCGTCACAGGGGGCATCGATGAGCAGTTCTTC. Its protein is CASSQVVTGGIDEQFF.